Listed below are T cell receptor beta chains from one sample, sequenced in a study of CD8+ T cells in alopecia areata. The method was immunoSEQ multiplex PCR; TCRdb's version includes in-frame clones alone and lacks a portion of them. The sample has 180,000 or so clones; about half are singletons. The input for sequencing was CD8+ T cells sorted from blood, taken at roughly week 53, from a patient treated with tofacitinib. The receptors come from a human donor with alopecia areata. The CDR3 runs from the conserved cysteine through the conserved F or W. D genes are given only for firm matches. Clone size is shown for a subset of rows, as once, few, many or a class of expanded clone.

CDR3 DNA,CDR3 protein,J gene,CDR3 length,D gene,clone size,V gene
TGTGCCAGCAGCTTAGAGGGCGGGGAGCTGTTTTTT,CASSLEGGELFF,TRBJ2-2,12,-,once,TRBV7-8
TGTGCCAGCAGAGGACAGAAGTTCAATGGCTACACCTTC,CASRGQKFNGYTF,TRBJ1-2,13,-,-,TRBV13
TGTGCCAGCGGGAGACCGGGACAGGGGGCGGGTGGCTACACCTTC,CASGRPGQGAGGYTF,TRBJ1-2,15,TRBD1,-,TRBV5-4
TGTGCCAGCAGTTTATACGGGACAGACCTCTCCTACGAGCAGTACTTC,CASSLYGTDLSYEQYF,TRBJ2-7,16,TRBD1,few,TRBV2
TGTGCCAGCAGCCAAGAAGGAGAGACCCAGTACTTC,CASSQEGETQYF,TRBJ2-5,12,-,-,TRBV4-2
TGCGCCAGCAGCTTGGGGTCTACCTACGAGCAGTACTTC,CASSLGSTYEQYF,TRBJ2-7,13,-,-,TRBV5-1
TGTGCCTGGAACGGGGTCACAGATACGCAGTATTTT,CAWNGVTDTQYF,TRBJ2-3,12,-,-,TRBV30
TGTGCCAGCAGCCTCCGGACGGTGAACTATGGCTACACCTTC,CASSLRTVNYGYTF,TRBJ1-2,14,-,-,TRBV5-4
TGTGCCAGCAGCTCGGGCGGGGCCTACAATGAGCAGTTCTTC,CASSSGGAYNEQFF,TRBJ2-1,14,-,few,TRBV13
TGTGCCACCAGCAGAGACGACAGATCTCAAGAGACCCAGTACTTC,CATSRDDRSQETQYF,TRBJ2-5,15,-,few,TRBV15
TGTGCCAGCAGCTTGAGGGGGAACTCCTACAATGAGCAGTTCTTC,CASSLRGNSYNEQFF,TRBJ2-1,15,-,-,TRBV7-2
TGTGCCAGCAGCCCAGGACAACCAAGGCAAGAGACCCAGTACTTC,CASSPGQPRQETQYF,TRBJ2-5,15,-,-,TRBV7-9
TGTGCTAGTGGCCGCGGACAGGGGGTTAATCAGCCCCAGCATTTT,CASGRGQGVNQPQHF,TRBJ1-5,15,TRBD1,-,TRBV12-5
TGTGCCAGCAGTTTACAGGTCTACACCGGGGAGCTGTTTTTT,CASSLQVYTGELFF,TRBJ2-2,14,-,-,TRBV6-6
TGTGCCAGCAGCCCGCGACTAGCGGGGTTTTATACAGATACGCAGTATTTT,CASSPRLAGFYTDTQYF,TRBJ2-3,17,TRBD2,-,TRBV5-6
TGTGCCATCAGTGAGTCGGGGACACGCACAGATACGCAAGGTTTT,CAISESGTRTDTQGF,TRBJ2-3,15,-,-,TRBV10-3
TGCGCCAGCAGCCAAGGGATTGCGGGGGGGCCTGACAATGAGCAGTTCTTC,CASSQGIAGGPDNEQFF,TRBJ2-1,17,TRBD2,-,TRBV4-3
TGCAGCGTTGTGGGGGGACAGGGGGCGACCGGGGAGCTGTTTTTT,CSVVGGQGATGELFF,TRBJ2-2,15,TRBD1,-,TRBV29-1
TGTGCCAGCAGCTTAGTGTTGGAGGGCCAAGAGACCCAGTACTTC,CASSLVLEGQETQYF,TRBJ2-5,15,-,-,TRBV7-9
TGTGCCAGCCACTCCCTTAGTGGAGAGACCCAGTACTTC,CASHSLSGETQYF,TRBJ2-5,13,-,-,TRBV27
TGTGCCAGTAGTATATCAGGACCCTATGGCTACACCTTC,CASSISGPYGYTF,TRBJ1-2,13,-,-,TRBV19
TGTGCCAGCAGCTTGACGGTCTCCGAGCAGTACTTC,CASSLTVSEQYF,TRBJ2-7,12,-,-,TRBV13
TGTGCCAGCAGCCCGCAAAGACAGGCCTACGAGCAGTACTTC,CASSPQRQAYEQYF,TRBJ2-7,14,-,-,TRBV7-9
TGCGCCAGCAGCCAATCCGGACTAGCGGGGCCCTACAATGAGCAGTTCTTC,CASSQSGLAGPYNEQFF,TRBJ2-1,17,TRBD2,few,TRBV4-1
TGTGCCAGCAGCCAAGTCTCGGACTATGGCTACACCTTC,CASSQVSDYGYTF,TRBJ1-2,13,-,-,TRBV14
TGTGCCAGCAGCTTGACGAGGACTAGCGGGGCCTACAATGAGCAGTTCTTC,CASSLTRTSGAYNEQFF,TRBJ2-1,17,TRBD2,few,TRBV5-4
TGTGCCAGCAGTGCCCGGGACCCCTACAATGAGCAGTTCTTC,CASSARDPYNEQFF,TRBJ2-1,14,-,-,TRBV6-6
TGTGCCAGCAGCTCCTCTGGGGCCGATGAGCAGTTCTTC,CASSSSGADEQFF,TRBJ2-1,13,-,-,TRBV13
TGTGCCTGGAGTGTCGGGCAGGGGAAAAGCGAGCAGTACTTC,CAWSVGQGKSEQYF,TRBJ2-7,14,-,few,TRBV30
TGTGCCAGCACGTCCGGGGAAAAACTGTTTTTT,CASTSGEKLFF,TRBJ1-4,11,-,few,TRBV6-6
TGTGCCTGGAGTTGGGGGACTTCGAACACTGAAGCTTTCTTT,CAWSWGTSNTEAFF,TRBJ1-1,14,-,-,TRBV30
TGTGCCAGCAGCCCCCGGGACAGCCACAATTCACCCCTCCACTTT,CASSPRDSHNSPLHF,TRBJ1-6,15,TRBD1,-,TRBV11-2
TGTGCCATCAGTGAGTTGGGGCCCACAGATACGCAGTATTTT,CAISELGPTDTQYF,TRBJ2-3,14,-,few,TRBV10-3
TGCGCCAGCAGCCAAGAGCACAGGGCGGGTGGCTACACCTTC,CASSQEHRAGGYTF,TRBJ1-2,14,-,-,TRBV4-3
TGTGCCAGTAGTATTCGGTCTGAGGGGGAAGAGACCCAGTACTTC,CASSIRSEGEETQYF,TRBJ2-5,15,-,-,TRBV19
TGTGCCACCAGCAGAGATCAGCGGCCCTACGAGCAGTACTTC,CATSRDQRPYEQYF,TRBJ2-7,14,-,-,TRBV15
TGTGCCTGGAGTCCCCCGCGATTTGGGGGAGGAGAGACCCAGTACTTC,CAWSPPRFGGGETQYF,TRBJ2-5,16,-,-,TRBV30
TGTGCCAGCAGCTTCTGGGGGCAAGAGACCCAGTACTTC,CASSFWGQETQYF,TRBJ2-5,13,-,-,TRBV11-2
TGTGCCAGCAGGATACAGGGGTACGAGCAGTACTTC,CASRIQGYEQYF,TRBJ2-7,12,TRBD1,-,TRBV2
TGTGCCAGTTCCGGGACACCCTGGGGGGAGCTGTTTTTT,CASSGTPWGELFF,TRBJ2-2,13,-,-,TRBV27
TGTGCCTGGAGTGTAGGACAGGGCTTCTCCTACGAGCAGTACTTC,CAWSVGQGFSYEQYF,TRBJ2-7,15,TRBD1,-,TRBV30
TGCGCCAGCAGCCCCGAAGGGGGGCTGGGGGAGACCCAGTACTTC,CASSPEGGLGETQYF,TRBJ2-5,15,-,-,TRBV5-1
TGCAGCGTTGAAGATACAGGTTCGAACACCGGGGAGCTGTTTTTT,CSVEDTGSNTGELFF,TRBJ2-2,15,-,-,TRBV29-1
TGCAGCGTTAAAACAGGTTCCGATACGCAGTATTTT,CSVKTGSDTQYF,TRBJ2-3,12,-,-,TRBV29-1
TGTGCCAGCAGTTTAGGAGAGCACACTGAAGCTTTCTTT,CASSLGEHTEAFF,TRBJ1-1,13,-,-,TRBV27
TGCGCCAGCAGCCCGGGCCCCAATCAGCCCCAGCATTTT,CASSPGPNQPQHF,TRBJ1-5,13,-,-,TRBV4-1
TGTGCCAGCAGCCCAGCTACAGACTCTGGAAACACCATATATTTT,CASSPATDSGNTIYF,TRBJ1-3,15,-,-,TRBV5-4
TGTGCCAGCAGATGGGACAGGTCCTCCTACGAGCAGTACTTC,CASRWDRSSYEQYF,TRBJ2-7,14,TRBD1,-,TRBV6-5
TGTGCCAGCAGCCAAGAAGGGGAGGGGGAAGCTTTCTTT,CASSQEGEGEAFF,TRBJ1-1,13,-,-,TRBV14
TGCAGCGGTGACAGTTTCGGAACTGAAGCTTTCTTT,CSGDSFGTEAFF,TRBJ1-1,12,-,-,TRBV29-1
TGTGCCAGCAGTCACGGGATGGGGGGAGACTACGAGCAGTACTTC,CASSHGMGGDYEQYF,TRBJ2-7,15,-,-,TRBV5-4
TGCAGCGTAAAGCTCCCCTTACAAGACGGAGCTTTCTTT,CSVKLPLQDGAFF,TRBJ1-1,13,-,-,TRBV29-1